Following are 4 T cell receptor beta chains from one sample sequenced in a study of blood T cell repertoires in COVID-19. Sequenced by immunoSEQ multiplex PCR; TCRdb stores in-frame clones only, minus some. Here the sample spans about 170,000 clones, roughly nine tenths being singletons. Sequenced sample: PBMCs or T cells enriched from blood (not recorded which). All receptors derive from a woman aged 45-65 years who had recovered from COVID-19.

The chain uses TRBV14 and TRBJ2-3; TRBD1 might be the D (7 bases). The CDR3 totals 16 residues. Germline CDR1 is SGHDN and CDR2 is FVKESK. Trimming took 0 bases from V and 4 from J, leaving 14 bases between them. The CDR3 loop is CASSQEEGGGADTQYF. CDR3 nucleotides: TGTGCCAGCAGCCAAGAAGAAGGAGGGGGCGCAGATACGCAGTATTTT.

This sequence joins TRBV6-2 or TRBV6-3 and TRBJ2-5; D unresolved. Looked up from germline, CDR1 is MNHEY and CDR2 is SVGEGT. The CDR3 loop spans 14 amino acids. The V and J ends lost 6 bases and 0 bases respectively, with 11 bases between them. CDR3 in amino acids: CASSPVSNQETQYF. The CDR3 nucleotides are TGTGCCAGCAGCCCTGTGTCAAACCAAGAGACCCAGTACTTC.

To note about this clone: The junction differs from germline at one of its ends, possibly a read error. This chain joins TRBV11-1 and TRBJ1-1; D call uncertain. This CDR3 has 13 amino acids. CDR1 is SGHAT and CDR2 is FQDESV in the germline V gene (reference sequence). CDR3 in DNA: TGTGCCAGCAGGTTAGACCCGGACACTGAAGCTTTCTTT. Its protein product is CASRLDPDTEAFF.

This clone showed up just a few times. This chain's CDR3 is CASSQSLTGNINQPQHF. CDR3 nucleotide sequence: TGCGCCAGCAGCCAGAGTCTGACAGGGAACATCAATCAGCCCCAGCATTTT. The V call is TRBV4-1, the J call TRBJ1-5, with 7 bases identical to TRBD1. The CDR3 has 17 residues. Germline CDR1 and CDR2: MGHRA and YSYEKL. J lost 3 bases, V lost 3 bases, and 11 bases had no gene match.